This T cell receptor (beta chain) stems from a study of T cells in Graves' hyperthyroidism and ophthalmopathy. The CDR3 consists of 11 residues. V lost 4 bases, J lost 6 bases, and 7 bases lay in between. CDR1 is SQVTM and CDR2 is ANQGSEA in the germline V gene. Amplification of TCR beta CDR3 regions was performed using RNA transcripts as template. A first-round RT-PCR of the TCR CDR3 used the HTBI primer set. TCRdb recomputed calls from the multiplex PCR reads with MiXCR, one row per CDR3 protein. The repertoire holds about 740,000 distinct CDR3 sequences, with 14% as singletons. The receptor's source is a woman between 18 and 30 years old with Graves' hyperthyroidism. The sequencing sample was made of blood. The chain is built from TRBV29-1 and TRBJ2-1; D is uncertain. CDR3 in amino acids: CSVAPINEQFF. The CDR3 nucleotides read TGCAGCGTTGCCCCAATCAATGAGCAGTTCTTC.